The clone carrying this T cell receptor (beta chain) has a handful of counts. No antigen is known for it. TCRdb reprocessed the reads via MiXCR and lists one record per CDR3 protein. The profile covers approximately 990,000 distinct CDR3 sequences, with about 33% appearing a single time and roughly 13% taken by the ten largest. This sample was included in a study of T cell repertoires in cytomegalovirus infection. The overall study: Evidence of both CMV infection and a matching HLA type came from public TCR beta signatures. Regarding the study as a whole: Cumulative public TCR beta family frequency identified carriers of CMV plus the relevant HLA. Predominance within the ex vivo response was attributable to HLA-C-restricted CMV-specific TCR beta clonotypes.

Trimming at V came to 7 bases and at J to 1 base, leaving 7 bases not matched to a gene. The CDR3 runs to 15 residues. Germline values: CDR1 MNHEY, CDR2 SVGAGI. The sequence came from a human donor in good health (CMV status not recorded). Some clones in this sample may be carry-over from other donors' samples. This chain uses TRBV6-5 with TRBJ2-4; TRBD2 matches at 7 bases. Sequencing was performed on cultured CD8+ T cells from PBMCs, taken from culture after CMV antigen stimulation. As DNA, the CDR3 is TGTGCCAGCAACGTCCGGGGGGATGCCAAAAACATTCAGTACTTC. The encoded protein is CASNVRGDAKNIQYF.